What follows are 23 T cell receptor beta chains derived from one specimen sequenced in a study of OX40 agonist ivuxolimab in advanced cancers. Sequenced by immunoSEQ multiplex PCR; TCRdb stores in-frame clones only, minus some. This sample yields tens of thousands of clones, of which roughly 94% are seen a single time; 15% to 17% belongs to the top ten. The sequences come from CD4+ or CD8+ T cells sorted from blood, collected in a trial of the OX40 agonist ivuxolimab. The receptors were sampled from an adult with an advanced solid tumor such as melanoma, head and neck, liver or kidney cancer.

The rearrangement joins TRBV7-9 to TRBJ2-5; 9 bases are shared with TRBD1. V gave up 4 bases and J gave up 7 bases; unmatched junction bases: 13. Per the germline V gene, CDR1 is SEHNR and CDR2 is FQNEAQ (reference sequence). This CDR3 is 16 amino acids long. CDR3 nucleotides: TGTGCCAGCAGCTCTCTGGTGGGGACAGGGTTAGGGACCCAGTACTTC. Translated: CASSSLVGTGLGTQYF.

V and J are TRBV13 and TRBJ2-1, with TRBD2 as a possible D gene (5 bases). CDR3 length equals 12 residues. Trimming removed 8 bases at V and 8 bases at J, with 13 bases between. Per germline, CDR1 PRHDT and CDR2 FYEKMQ (reference sequence). CDR3 loop: CASGRELDEQFF. The CDR3 DNA sequence: TGTGCCAGCGGAAGGGAGTTGGATGAGCAGTTCTTC.

The V and J genes are TRBV5-4 and TRBJ1-1, with a possible D match to TRBD1 (5 bases). Germline assignment: CDR1 SGHNT and CDR2 YYREEE (reference sequence). The length of the CDR3 is 12 residues. V dropped 4 bases and J dropped 11 bases, with 15 bases sitting between them. The chain's CDR3 is CASSQGDSGAFF. CDR3 nucleotide sequence: TGTGCCAGCAGCCAAGGGGATTCGGGGGCTTTCTTT.

The rearrangement joins TRBV7-2 to TRBJ2-1, with TRBD2 identical over 9 bases. V shed 5 bases, J shed 3 bases, and the junction held 5 bases outside the gene matches. There are 15 residues in the CDR3. Germline lookup yields CDR1 SGHTA and CDR2 FQGNSA. The CDR3 DNA reads TGTGCCAGCAGCCCAGTAGCGGGAGACTACAATGAGCAGTTCTTC. Translating gives CASSPVAGDYNEQFF.

The genes are TRBV5-8 and TRBJ2-2; D not resolved. The CDR3 is 14 amino acids. V was trimmed by 1 base and J by 4 bases, leaving 8 bases between them. Germline CDR1 is SGHTS and CDR2 is YDEGEE. CDR3 nucleotides: TGTGCCAGCAGCTTGCAATGGGGCACCGGGGAGCTGTTTTTT. It codes for CASSLQWGTGELFF.

This rearrangement joins TRBV29-1 to TRBJ2-5; either TRBD1 or TRBD2 may fit D (6 bases each). The germline V and J ends were trimmed by 6 bases and 2 bases, with 13 bases remaining between them. Germline loops: CDR1 SQVTM, CDR2 ANQGSEA. The CDR3 runs to 13 residues. CDR3 in amino acids: CSVPRGVQETQYF. CDR3 bases: TGCAGCGTCCCTAGGGGGGTTCAAGAGACCCAGTACTTC.

The gene calls are TRBV4-2 and TRBJ2-3, with TRBD2 matching over 7 bases. The junction had 14 bases not matched to a gene; V was cut back by 2 bases and J by 0 bases. There are 19 residues in the CDR3. Germline V CDR1 and CDR2: LGHNA, YNFKEQ. Here the CDR3 reads CASSQLGLGGPDSTDTQYF. CDR3 coding DNA: TGTGCCAGCAGCCAATTGGGGTTGGGAGGGCCAGATAGCACAGATACGCAGTATTTT.

The chain is built from TRBV4-3 and TRBJ2-1; 7 bases align to TRBD2. Trimming removed 0 bases from V and 7 bases from J; junction bases left unmatched: 9. This CDR3 is built from 16 residues. Germline V gene data show CDR1 as LGHNA and CDR2 as YSLEER. CDR3 protein: CASSQDGRAIGNEQFF. Here the CDR3 DNA reads TGCGCCAGCAGCCAAGATGGGAGGGCGATTGGAAATGAGCAGTTCTTC.

The chain employs TRBV4-3 and TRBJ2-2; a weak D match, TRBD2 (5 bases). From germline, CDR1 is LGHNA and CDR2 YSLEER. V was clipped by 0 bases and J by 7 bases, with 6 bases between them. This CDR3 has 13 amino acids. CDR3 nucleotides: TGCGCCAGCAGCCAAGATCGGGGCGGGGAGCTGTTTTTT. Amino acids: CASSQDRGGELFF.

The V gene is TRBV5-4, the J gene TRBJ1-1; D ambiguous. Germline CDR1 SGHNT, CDR2 YYREEE (reference sequence). The V end lost 0 bases, the J end lost 0 bases, and 9 bases lay between the germline ends. This CDR3 region has 15 residues. The CDR3 bases are TGTGCCAGCAGCTTGGCCGGAGGGCTGAACACTGAAGCTTTCTTT. This sequence encodes CASSLAGGLNTEAFF.

This clone was seen a single time. At one end, the junction sequence differs from germline, possibly due to a read error. The gene calls are TRBV7-7 and TRBJ2-2; D gene ambiguous. Germline loops: CDR1 SSHAT, CDR2 FNYEAQ (reference sequence). The CDR3 is made up of 16 amino acids. Here the CDR3 reads CASSLLPPPNTGELFF. The CDR3 region has the DNA TGTGCTAGCAGCTTACTACCGCCTCCGAACACCGGGGAGCTGTTTTTT.

The V call is TRBV18, the J call TRBJ2-7; weak D call: TRBD1 (6 bases). Germline CDR1 and CDR2: KGHSH and LQKENI. The length of the CDR3 is 14 residues. The ends were cut back, 3 bases at V and 0 bases at J, with 9 bases in the middle. This CDR3 is CASSPVRGSYEQYF. The CDR3 DNA reads TGTGCCAGCTCACCGGTCAGGGGCTCCTACGAGCAGTACTTC.

The count of this clone is one. V gene TRBV4-3 combines with J gene TRBJ2-2; D may be TRBD1 or TRBD2 (5 bases each). V was clipped by 4 bases and J by 1 base, with 13 bases between them. The CDR3 spans 16 residues. Germline V gene lookup returns CDR1 LGHNA and CDR2 YSLEER. The CDR3 DNA is TGCGCCAGCAGCCCCATCCTGAGGGGGAACACCGGGGAGCTGTTTTTT. Translation: CASSPILRGNTGELFF.

This sequence joins TRBV7-2 and TRBJ1-2, with D unclear. CDR1 is SGHTA, CDR2 FQGNSA, per germline. CDR3 length: 14 amino acids. V gave up 1 base and J gave up 0 bases, with 6 bases separating them. The CDR3 DNA is TGTGCCAGCAGCTTAGTCCCGTCTAACTATGGCTACACCTTC. Protein: CASSLVPSNYGYTF.

The chain has TRBV25-1 and TRBJ2-7, with a tentative D call TRBD1 (6 bases). V lost 6 bases, J lost 3 bases, and 9 bases lay in between. CDR1 and CDR2 from the germline V gene are MGHDK and SYGVNS. The CDR3 runs 12 residues. The CDR3 loop reads CASRTQGYEQYF. CDR3 sequence (DNA): TGTGCCAGCAGGACACAGGGCTACGAGCAGTACTTC.

In its sample, this clone was seen a few times. The chain carries TRBV27 and TRBJ2-1; 7 bases agree with TRBD2. J lost 4 bases, V lost 6 bases, and 6 bases had no gene match. Germline CDR1 MNHEY, CDR2 SMNVEV (reference sequence). The length of the CDR3 is 14 residues. The CDR3 reads CASSVGGSYNEQFF. The CDR3 DNA follows: TGTGCCAGCAGCGTCGGCGGGAGTTACAATGAGCAGTTCTTC.

The chain recombines TRBV19 with TRBJ2-7; a possible D gene is TRBD1 (6 bases). The CDR3 extends over 15 amino acids. CDR1 is LNHDA, CDR2 SQIVND, per germline (reference sequence). Trimming took 3 bases from V and 6 from J, leaving 18 bases between them. CDR3 nucleotides: TGTGCCAGTAGTATTGCCGGCCAGGGGTGGGTCGAGCAGTACTTC. Its translation is CASSIAGQGWVEQYF.

V is TRBV6-1 and J is TRBJ1-1; D unresolved. V lost 1 base and J 0 bases, leaving 9 bases between the germline ends. CDR3 length equals 15 residues. Germline V gene sequence: CDR1 MNHNS, CDR2 SASEGT. This CDR3 reads CASSEVRDLNTEAFF. CDR3 nucleotide sequence: TGTGCCAGCAGTGAAGTTAGAGACTTGAACACTGAAGCTTTCTTT.

V is TRBV27 and J is TRBJ2-1; D possibly matches TRBD1 or TRBD2 (5 bases each). The germline gives CDR1 MNHEY, CDR2 SMNVEV (reference sequence). This CDR3 is built from 13 residues. The V gene lost 5 bases and the J gene lost 6 bases, with 11 bases spanning the gap. CDR3 DNA: TGTGCCAGCAGTACCCTGGGGGTCAATGAGCAGTTCTTC. Amino acid sequence: CASSTLGVNEQFF.

This chain joins TRBV7-8 and TRBJ2-7; 9 bases are shared with TRBD2. Unmatched junction bases numbered 7, after V lost 5 bases and J lost 2 bases. The germline V gene has CDR1 SGHVS and CDR2 FQNEAQ. This CDR3 is 15 amino acids long. The CDR3, as DNA: TGTGCCAGCAGCCCACTAATAGCGGGGGCCTACGAGCAGTACTTC. It encodes CASSPLIAGAYEQYF.

The chain employs TRBV9 and TRBJ2-7, with TRBD2 matching 10 bases. The ends lost 0 bases at V and 0 bases at J; junction bases unmatched: 3. CDR1 is SGDLS and CDR2 is YYNGEE in the germline V gene. This CDR3 has 16 residues. In DNA form, the CDR3 reads TGTGCCAGCAGCGTAGTCGCTAGCGGGGGCTCCTACGAGCAGTACTTC. It translates to CASSVVASGGSYEQYF.

The chain uses TRBV7-9 and TRBJ1-4, with D unresolved. The CDR3 runs 19 residues. The germline gives CDR1 SEHNR, CDR2 FQNEAQ (reference sequence). The V end lost 2 bases, the J end lost 7 bases, and 26 bases lay between the germline ends. The CDR3 nucleotides are TGTGCCAGCAGCTTACCAACCCCTATGAGAGGCGCGGTTAGTGAAAAACTGTTTTTT. It translates to CASSLPTPMRGAVSEKLFF.

The chain couples TRBV29-1 to TRBJ2-1; D is unclear. The V gene lost 2 bases and the J gene lost 7 bases, with 6 bases spanning the gap. CDR1 SQVTM and CDR2 ANQGSEA come from the germline V gene. The CDR3 spans 11 residues. The chain's CDR3 is CSVETENEQFF. CDR3 DNA: TGCAGCGTTGAAACGGAAAATGAGCAGTTCTTC.